The T cell receptor beta chain under discussion was sequenced for a study of technical replicates of blood from a handful of donors. Assay: immunoSEQ multiplex PCR; the TCRdb copy retains only in-frame clones and omits some. The repertoire consists of around 79,000 clones, with about 91% occurring once and the leading ten covering about 0.35%. With 4 bases clipped from V and 5 bases from J, the junction kept 17 bases outside the gene matches. This CDR3 contains 18 residues. CDR1 LNHNV and CDR2 YYDKDF come from the germline V gene (reference sequence). The chain recombines TRBV15 with TRBJ2-3, with 8 bases identical to TRBD1. The sample taken for sequencing was T cells isolated from PBMCs. The clonotype comes from a human donor in good health. Some clones in this sample may be carry-over from other donors' samples. The CDR3 DNA sequence: TGTGCCACCAGCATATCCGGGACAGGCGTTTGGCAAGGAGATACGCAGTATTTT. Protein product: CATSISGTGVWQGDTQYF.